This T cell receptor beta chain originates from a study of CD8+CD57+ T cells in acquired aplastic anemia. About the research overall: DNA per sorted CD4+ or CD8+ sample ranged about 0.17 to 27.4 ug, averaging around 3 ug.

As for this clonotype: The antigen remains undetermined.

For CDR3 and TCR beta VDJ profiling, genomic DNA was the template used. TCRdb reprocessed the reads via MiXCR and lists one record per CDR3 protein. The table shows about 240,000 distinct CDR3 sequences, with 47% occurring only once. This CDR3 has 14 amino acids. V dropped 3 bases and J dropped 0 bases, with 6 bases sitting between them. CDR1 is SGHVS and CDR2 is FQNEAQ in the germline V gene. Whole-study results and caveats: Overlap between patients and controls comprised some 31 CD8+ CDR3 sequences. Patients showed no significant difference from controls in CD8+ Simpson's diversity.

Sequencing involved patients with CD8+CD57+ cell expansion previously shown by flow cytometry. Prior therapy had not been administered to any patient at the time of blood sampling. The sample was sorted CD4+, CD8+, or CD8+CD57+ T cells (not recorded which) from PBMCs. The TCR originated in a human donor with aplastic anemia. V is TRBV7-8 and J is TRBJ1-3; D gene uncertain. The CDR3 bases are TGTGCCAGCAGCTTGGCCACCTCTGGAAACACCATATATTTT. Translating it yields CASSLATSGNTIYF.